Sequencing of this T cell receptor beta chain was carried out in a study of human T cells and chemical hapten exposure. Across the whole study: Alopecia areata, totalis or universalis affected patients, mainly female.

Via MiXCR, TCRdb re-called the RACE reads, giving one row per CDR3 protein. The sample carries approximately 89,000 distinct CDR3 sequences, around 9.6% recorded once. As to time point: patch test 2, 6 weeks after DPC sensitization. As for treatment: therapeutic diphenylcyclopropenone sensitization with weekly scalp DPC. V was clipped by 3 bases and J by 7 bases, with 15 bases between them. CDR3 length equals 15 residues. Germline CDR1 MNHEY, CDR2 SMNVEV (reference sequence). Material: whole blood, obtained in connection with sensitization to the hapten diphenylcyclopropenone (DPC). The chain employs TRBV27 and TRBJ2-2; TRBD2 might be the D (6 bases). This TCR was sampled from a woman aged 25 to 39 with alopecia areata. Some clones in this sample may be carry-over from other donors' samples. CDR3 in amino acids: CASSFWGRSNGELFF. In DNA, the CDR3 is TGTGCCAGCAGTTTTTGGGGGAGGTCGAACGGGGAGCTGTTTTTT.